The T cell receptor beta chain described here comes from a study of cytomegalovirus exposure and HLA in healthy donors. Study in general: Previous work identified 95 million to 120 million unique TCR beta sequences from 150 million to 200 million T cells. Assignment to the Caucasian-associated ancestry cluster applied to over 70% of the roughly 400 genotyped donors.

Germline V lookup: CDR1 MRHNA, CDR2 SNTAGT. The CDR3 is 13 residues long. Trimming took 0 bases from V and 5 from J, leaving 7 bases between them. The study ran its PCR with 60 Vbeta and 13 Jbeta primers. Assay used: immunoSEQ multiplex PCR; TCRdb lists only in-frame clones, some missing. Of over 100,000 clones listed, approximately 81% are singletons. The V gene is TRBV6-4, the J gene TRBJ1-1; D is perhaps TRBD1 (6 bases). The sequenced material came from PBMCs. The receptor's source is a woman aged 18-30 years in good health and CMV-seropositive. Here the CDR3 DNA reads TGTGCCAGCAGTGACTCTGACAGGACTGAAGCTTTCTTT. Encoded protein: CASSDSDRTEAFF.